Here is one T cell receptor (beta chain) with its context. The CDR3 is 15 amino acids. Germline V gives CDR1 MNHNS, CDR2 SASEGT. This record belongs to a study of cytomegalovirus exposure and HLA in healthy donors. With 60 Vbeta and 13 Jbeta primers, the PCR was carried out. Clones were read by immunoSEQ multiplex PCR, and TCRdb kept only the in-frame ones, dropping some. In the table there are about 110,000 clones, around four fifths of which are singletons. The chain joins TRBV6-1 to TRBJ2-5; D possibly corresponds to TRBD2 (6 bases). Near its end, the DNA agrees better with TRBJ2-7, so the J call may be wrong. This clonotype was sampled from a woman aged 55-75 years in good health and CMV-seropositive. Sequencing was performed on PBMCs. The DNA of the CDR3 is TGTGCCAGCAGTGAAGAGGGGTCTAGCGCCTACGAGCAGTACTTC. Translating gives CASSEEGSSAYEQYF.